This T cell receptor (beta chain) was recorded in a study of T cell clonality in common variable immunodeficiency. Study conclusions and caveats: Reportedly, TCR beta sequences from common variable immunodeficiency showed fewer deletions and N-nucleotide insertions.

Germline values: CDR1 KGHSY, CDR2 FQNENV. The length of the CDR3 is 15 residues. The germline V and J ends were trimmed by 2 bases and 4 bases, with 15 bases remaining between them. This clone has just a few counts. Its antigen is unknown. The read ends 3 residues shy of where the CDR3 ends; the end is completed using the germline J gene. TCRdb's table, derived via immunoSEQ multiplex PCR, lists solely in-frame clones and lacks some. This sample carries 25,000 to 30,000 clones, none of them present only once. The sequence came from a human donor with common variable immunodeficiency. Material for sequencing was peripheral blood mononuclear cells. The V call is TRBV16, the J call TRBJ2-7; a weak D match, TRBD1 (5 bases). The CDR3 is CASSQTGAAKYEQYF. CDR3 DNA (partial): TGTGCCAGCAGCCAAACTGGGGCAGCCAAATACGAG.